The 21 T cell receptor beta chains presented below share a single source sample, sequenced in a study of blood T cell repertoires in COVID-19 (dated by TCRdb to the early 2020s). Libraries were made using the immunoSEQ multiplex PCR assay. As stored in TCRdb, this immuneACCESS dataset retains in-frame rearrangements with V and J assigned. A fraction of the clones does not appear; measured against another copy, unresolved V genes explain less than half of the discrepancy, and the remainder lacks a known reason. This sample is represented by roughly 370,000 clones; 87% of them were singletons. The top ten constitute roughly 9.4% of the sample. What was sequenced was PBMCs or T cells enriched from blood (not recorded which). The receptors stem from a woman aged 50 to 65 who had recovered from COVID-19.

The chain employs TRBV7-2 and TRBJ1-1, with 7 nucleotides matching TRBD1. Germline loops: CDR1 SGHTA, CDR2 FQGNSA. The V and J ends lost 1 base and 6 bases, in that order; junction bases with no gene match: 5. The CDR3 spans 14 residues. CDR3 bases: TGTGCCAGCAGCTTAGTCGGGACAGCGGCTGAAGCTTTCTTT. It codes for CASSLVGTAAEAFF.

The chain employs TRBV2 and TRBJ1-5; TRBD1 is a possible D gene (5 bases). Trimming stripped 6 bases from V and 4 bases from J, with 10 bases between. Germline CDR1 SNHLY, CDR2 FYNNEI. This CDR3 is built from 13 residues. As DNA, the CDR3 is TGTGCCAGCAGGGCGACAGAAAATCAGCCCCAGCATTTT. Protein product: CASRATENQPQHF.

The chain links TRBV2 to TRBJ2-5; no definite D call. Trimming left V 6 bases short and J 11 bases short, with 16 bases between. This CDR3 contains 12 residues. The germline CDR1 and CDR2 sequences are SNHLY and FYNNEI. The CDR3 protein is CASSAQGRQQYF. CDR3 DNA: TGTGCCAGCAGCGCCCAAGGAAGACAACAGTACTTC.

The V and J genes are TRBV4-1 and TRBJ2-7; D gene uncertain. The V end was cut by 0 bases, the J end by 3 bases, with 6 bases between. CDR3 length: 13 amino acids. Looked up from germline, CDR1 is MGHRA and CDR2 is YSYEKL. The CDR3 region has the DNA TGCGCCAGCAGCCAAGAGGGCCACTACGAGCAGTACTTC. It encodes CASSQEGHYEQYF.

Points on this clone: Within the sample, other DNA sequences also encode this same CDR3. V and J are TRBV2 and TRBJ1-2; 10 bases are a match to TRBD1. Per the germline V gene, CDR1 is SNHLY and CDR2 is FYNNEI. The CDR3 covers 14 residues. The ends lost 4 bases at V and 2 bases at J; junction bases unmatched: 1. The CDR3 loop reads CASSGQGANYGYTF. The CDR3 DNA is TGTGCCAGCAGTGGACAGGGGGCGAACTATGGCTACACCTTC.

This clone has only one observation. J is TRBJ1-2 and V is TRBV18, with 7 bases fitting TRBD1. CDR3 length: 14 residues. V lost 3 bases to trimming and J lost 6 bases; unmatched junction nucleotides: 7. Germline-derived CDR1 and CDR2 are KGHSH and LQKENI. For the CDR3, the DNA is TGTGCCAGCTCACCCCGACAGGGAGTCGATGGCTACACCTTC. Translating it yields CASSPRQGVDGYTF. Together with reference TRBV18 and TRBJ1-2, the CDR3 gives the full variable domain: NAGVMQNPRHLVRRRGQEARLRCSPMKGHSHVYWYRQLPEEGLKFMVYLQKENIIDESGMPKERFSAEFPKEGPSILRIQQVVRGDSAAYFCASSPRQGVDGYTFGSGTRLTVV.

The chain joins TRBV5-1 to TRBJ2-1; D perhaps matches TRBD1 (6 bases). CDR3 length: 17 amino acids. Germline V lookup: CDR1 SGHRS, CDR2 YFSETQ. Trimming took 0 bases from V and 8 from J, leaving 21 bases between them. The CDR3 sequence: CASSLDTGTIQGYEQFF. CDR3 bases: TGCGCCAGCAGCTTGGATACAGGGACCATCCAAGGCTATGAGCAGTTCTTC.

This sequence joins TRBV7-9 and TRBJ2-2; D not certain. Per the germline V gene, CDR1 is SEHNR and CDR2 is FQNEAQ (reference sequence). This CDR3 region has 14 residues. V shed 4 bases and J shed 5 bases, with 11 bases lying between them. The CDR3, as DNA: TGTGCCAGCAGCTCTCGAGCGAGGACCGGGGAGCTGTTTTTT. As protein: CASSSRARTGELFF. Full variable domain (remainder filled in from reference TRBV7-9 and TRBJ2-2): DTGVSQNPRHKITKRGQNVTFRCDPISEHNRLYWYRQTLGQGPEFLTYFQNEAQLEKSRLLSDRFSAERPKGSFSTLEIQRTEQGDSAMYLCASSSRARTGELFFGEGSRLTVL.

The chain combines TRBV3-1 (or the pseudogene TRBV3-2) with TRBJ2-2; 10 nucleotides line up with TRBD1. Germline CDR1 and CDR2: LGHDT and YNNKEL (reference sequence). CDR3 size: 16 residues. Trimming at V came to 3 bases and at J to 6 bases, leaving 7 bases not matched to a gene. As DNA, the CDR3 is TGTGCCAGCAGCCAGGACCTGGGGACAGGGGCCGGGGAGCTGTTTTTT. It is translated as CASSQDLGTGAGELFF.

V and J are TRBV28 and TRBJ2-7; TRBD2 agrees at 13 bases. Germline trimming cut 5 bases from V and 4 bases from J; bases unmatched to any gene: 8. Germline-derived CDR1 and CDR2 are MDHEN and SYDVKM. The CDR3 loop spans 16 amino acids. The CDR3 DNA follows: TGTGCCAGCAGTGCGTTACTAGCGGGGGGGGTGTACGAGCAGTACTTC. Amino acids: CASSALLAGGVYEQYF.

This chain connects TRBV5-5 to TRBJ1-6, with a weak D call TRBD1 (5 bases). Trimming pared 1 base from V and 9 bases from J, leaving 17 bases between. CDR1 and CDR2 (germline): SGHKS, YYEKEE (reference sequence). The CDR3 is made up of 16 amino acids. CDR3 DNA: TGTGCCAGCAGCTTGACCGTTGGGCAGGGAGGTTCACCCCTCCACTTT. Encoded protein: CASSLTVGQGGSPLHF.

The chain recombines TRBV12-5 with TRBJ2-5; 9 bases match TRBD1. The CDR3 loop spans 15 amino acids. The germline V gene encodes CDR1 LGHNT and CDR2 FRNRAP. Unmatched junction bases numbered 5, after V lost 1 base and J lost 5 bases. The CDR3 loop reads CASGLAGQGWETQYF. CDR3 DNA: TGTGCTAGTGGTTTGGCAGGACAGGGGTGGGAGACCCAGTACTTC. Variable domain in full (rest from reference TRBV12-5 and TRBJ2-5): DARVTQTPRHKVTEMGQEVTMRCQPILGHNTVFWYRQTMMQGLELLAYFRNRAPLDDSGMPKDRFSAEMPDATLATLKIQPSEPRDSAVYFCASGLAGQGWETQYFGPGTRLLVL.

This rearrangement joins TRBV24-1 to TRBJ1-4; D might be TRBD1 (6 bases). Germline values: CDR1 KGHDR, CDR2 SFDVKD. The V end was cut by 7 bases, the J end by 2 bases, with 13 bases between. CDR3 size: 15 residues. The DNA for the CDR3 is TGTGCCACCAGCGCAGGGGTTGCGACTAATGAAAAACTGTTTTTT. This codes for CATSAGVATNEKLFF.

This clone was counted between two and nine times. The chain joins TRBV3-1 (or the pseudogene TRBV3-2) to TRBJ2-2; 12 bases map to TRBD2. J gave up 7 bases and V 4 bases, and 7 bases lay outside the gene matches. CDR3 length equals 16 residues. Per germline, CDR1 LGHDT and CDR2 YNNKEL (reference sequence). CDR3 nucleotide sequence: TGTGCCAGCAGCCGGCCTAGCGGGGGGGCCCTCGGGGAGCTGTTTTTT. Its protein is CASSRPSGGALGELFF.

The chain employs TRBV9 and TRBJ1-5, with 8 bases fitting TRBD1. There are 14 residues in the CDR3. The junction had 7 bases not matched to a gene; V was cut back by 4 bases and J by 7 bases. The germline V gene has CDR1 SGDLS and CDR2 YYNGEE. CDR3 DNA: TGTGCCAGCAGCCAACAGGGGGTTGGGCAGCCCCAGCATTTT. This codes for CASSQQGVGQPQHF.

This clone was counted many times. The chain couples TRBV12-5 to TRBJ1-6; possible D gene TRBD1, 6 bases. V was trimmed by 5 bases and J by 7 bases, leaving 15 bases between them. Germline CDR1 LGHNT, CDR2 FRNRAP. The CDR3 consists of 15 residues. The CDR3 DNA sequence: TGTGCTAGTGGTGCTAGGGCAGGGGACAATTCACCCCTCCACTTT. It is translated as CASGARAGDNSPLHF. The entire variable domain, with the rest obtained from reference TRBV12-5 and TRBJ1-6, is as follows: DARVTQTPRHKVTEMGQEVTMRCQPILGHNTVFWYRQTMMQGLELLAYFRNRAPLDDSGMPKDRFSAEMPDATLATLKIQPSEPRDSAVYFCASGARAGDNSPLHFGNGTRLTVT.

The chain joins TRBV10-3 to TRBJ2-2; tentative D call: TRBD2 (5 bases). Trimming took off 8 bases at V and 4 bases at J, with 17 bases between the two ends. The CDR3 is 15 residues long. Germline values: CDR1 ENHRY, CDR2 SYGVKD. The DNA for the CDR3 is TGTGCCATCGGTCGGGAACGCATTGGCACCGGGGAGCTGTTTTTT. It is translated as CAIGRERIGTGELFF.

V usage is TRBV28 and J usage is TRBJ2-1; TRBD2 matches 10 bases. The CDR3 is 18 amino acids. With V trimmed by 6 bases and J by 0 bases, 11 bases remained unmatched. CDR1 is MDHEN and CDR2 is SYDVKM in the germline V gene. The CDR3 spells CASRINALAGVSYNEQFF. CDR3 nucleotide sequence: TGTGCCAGCAGAATTAATGCCCTAGCGGGGGTCTCCTACAATGAGCAGTTCTTC.

This chain joins TRBV5-1 and TRBJ1-1; a possible D gene is TRBD1 (5 bases). Germline CDR1 reads SGHRS; CDR2 reads YFSETQ. The CDR3 length is 16 residues. V dropped 0 bases and J dropped 2 bases, with 14 bases sitting between them. The chain's CDR3 is CASSLALGGGNTEAFF. The CDR3 DNA sequence: TGCGCCAGCAGCTTGGCCCTCGGGGGAGGAAACACTGAAGCTTTCTTT.

This sequence joins TRBV19 and TRBJ1-5, with D uncertain. The ends were cut back, 3 bases at V and 0 bases at J, with 15 bases in the middle. Per germline, CDR1 LNHDA and CDR2 SQIVND (reference sequence). The CDR3 spans 17 residues. The chain's CDR3 is CASSILSTVGSNQPQHF. The CDR3 nucleotides are TGTGCCAGTAGTATTCTTAGTACAGTAGGTAGCAATCAGCCCCAGCATTTT.

This clone was detected a few times. CDR3 loop: CATSRGTRGNEQFF. DNA for the CDR3: TGTGCCACCAGCAGAGGAACCAGGGGAAATGAGCAGTTCTTC. The chain combines TRBV15 with TRBJ2-1, with D tentatively TRBD1 (6 bases). The germline V gene encodes CDR1 LNHNV and CDR2 YYDKDF (reference sequence). The CDR3 covers 14 residues. Trimming stripped 1 base from V and 7 bases from J, with 11 bases between.